This T cell receptor (beta chain) is drawn from a study of blood T cells in healthy people across ages. The CDR3 is 17 residues long. V shed 0 bases, J shed 7 bases, and the junction held 13 bases outside the gene matches. Germline lookup yields CDR1 DFQATT and CDR2 SNEGSKA (reference sequence). Then a second PCR, running about 6 to 12 cycles, was carried out with a sample-barcoded 5' primer and a J-beta primer mix. A tag from a template-switch adaptor with 12 random nucleotides marked each cDNA molecule. TCRdb used MiXCR to reprocess the 5' RACE reads, holding one entry per CDR3 protein. The sample carries a few hundred thousand distinct CDR3 sequences, 27% recorded once. Donors gave about 10 milliliters of peripheral blood apiece. Whenever a sample was processed, at least 6.5 million PBMCs were isolated.

Sequencing used blood. The chain uses TRBV20-1 and TRBJ2-2, with 8 bases that match TRBD2. The origin of this receptor is a woman aged 65 to 85 in good health. Here the CDR3 reads CSARDPYQRESSGELFF. The CDR3 DNA follows: TGCAGTGCTAGAGATCCCTATCAGCGGGAGAGTAGCGGGGAGCTGTTTTTT.